A single sample gave rise to the 24 T cell receptor delta chains below, sequenced in a study of Vδ1+ human thymocytes. Their specific antigens are unknown. Findings of the study overall: In the thymus, TRG and TRD repertoires looked highly polyclonal with Gaussian CDR3 lengths.

Sequences come from RNA converted to cDNA by reverse transcription. The CDR3 regions were amplified by multiplex PCR from V-gene primers to a constant-region primer. TCRdb reran clone calling via CATT on the multiplex PCR reads. The table has about 73,000 delta-chain clones, about 35% seen once. What was sequenced was Vdelta1+ gamma-delta thymocytes from the thymus. Indicated subset: FACS-sorted CD3+ TCRalphabeta- TCRVdelta1+ TCRVdelta2- thymocytes. These receptors all stem from a boy less than two years old who had congenital heart surgery.

As to this clone: Additional DNA sequences in this sample encode the identical CDR3. V usage is TRDV1 and J usage is TRDJ1; TRDD3 matches at 10 bases. This CDR3 has 17 residues. CDR1 is TSWWSYY and CDR2 is QGS in the germline V gene. Unmatched junction bases numbered 10, after V lost 5 bases and J lost 1 base. CDR3 nucleotides: TGTGCTCTTGGGCCCATCCGGGGGATACGGGCCACCGATAAACTCATCTTT. Translation gives CALGPIRGIRATDKLIF.

The V gene is TRDV1, the J gene TRDJ1; the D gene is possibly TRDD3 (6 bases). Trimming took off 2 bases at V and 5 bases at J, with 21 bases between the two ends. The CDR3 contains 17 residues. Germline CDR1 is TSWWSYY and CDR2 is QGS. DNA for the CDR3: TGTGCTCTTGGGGAATTGGCCCACAGGGGGACCCATGATAAACTCATCTTT. It encodes CALGELAHRGTHDKLIF.

This rearrangement joins TRDV1 to TRDJ1; no clear D gene. Germline V gene data show CDR1 as TSWWSYY and CDR2 as QGS. This CDR3 comprises 20 residues. Trimming pared 1 base from V and 1 base from J, leaving 25 bases between. CDR3 sequence (DNA): TGTGCTCTTGGGGAACACTTAGGGAACCTGCCGTGCGCAGGCACCGATAAACTCATCTTT. Protein sequence: CALGEHLGNLPCAGTDKLIF.

The V call is TRDV1, the J call TRDJ1; 7 positions match TRDD3. The CDR3 sequence is 19 residues long. Germline CDR1 TSWWSYY, CDR2 QGS. The junction had 15 bases not matched to a gene; V was cut back by 2 bases and J by 0 bases. The CDR3 sequence is CALGEVLQYWGYYTDKLIF. DNA for the CDR3: TGTGCTCTTGGGGAAGTACTTCAGTACTGGGGCTATTACACCGATAAACTCATCTTT.

The chain links TRDV1 to TRDJ1; 7 bases align to TRDD2. With 4 bases clipped from V and 0 bases from J, the junction kept 17 bases outside the gene matches. This CDR3 is 19 amino acids long. The germline gives CDR1 TSWWSYY, CDR2 QGS. DNA for the CDR3: TGTGCTCTTGGGGCCGCCTTCCTCCTACCGCATCCGTACACCGATAAACTCATCTTT. It is translated as CALGAAFLLPHPYTDKLIF.

The chain employs TRDV1 and TRDJ1; TRDD2 aligns across 9 bases. This CDR3 has 25 residues. Trimming took 0 bases from V and 10 from J; bases not matched to a gene: 39. CDR1 is TSWWSYY and CDR2 is QGS in the germline V gene. The CDR3 spells CALGELAFLRTRYWGPYGVISRLIF. CDR3 nucleotide sequence: TGTGCTCTTGGGGAACTGGCCTTCCTACGAACGCGCTACTGGGGACCATATGGGGTCATATCGAGACTCATCTTT.

The gene calls are TRDV1 and TRDJ1; D is uncertain. Germline CDR1 and CDR2: TSWWSYY and QGS. CDR3 length equals 13 residues. The V end lost 3 bases, the J end lost 2 bases, and 7 bases lay between the germline ends. Here the CDR3 reads CALGDSSTDKLIF. CDR3 DNA sequence: TGTGCTCTTGGGGACTCTTCGACCGATAAACTCATCTTT.

Comment on this clone: Other DNA sequences in this sample translate to the same CDR3. This rearrangement joins TRDV1 to TRDJ1; D uncertain. Trimming cost V 1 base and J 0 bases, with 18 bases left between them. This CDR3 comprises 18 residues. Germline V gives CDR1 TSWWSYY, CDR2 QGS. The CDR3 bases are TGTGCTCTTGGGGAACCATCGGACCCGGATTGTTACACCGATAAACTCATCTTT. Its translation is CALGEPSDPDCYTDKLIF.

Only a few counts were recorded for this clone. This chain uses TRDV1 with TRDJ1, with 10 bases identical to TRDD3. There are 23 residues in the CDR3. V gave up 0 bases and J gave up 2 bases; unmatched junction bases: 24. The germline V gene has CDR1 TSWWSYY and CDR2 QGS. CDR3 sequence: CALGELRKNGEGTGGCSTDKLIF. CDR3 nucleotide sequence: TGTGCTCTTGGGGAACTTAGGAAGAACGGCGAAGGAACTGGGGGATGTTCGACCGATAAACTCATCTTT.

The rearrangement uses TRDV1 and TRDJ1, with 12 bases lining up with TRDD3. The germline gives CDR1 TSWWSYY, CDR2 QGS. The CDR3 spans 20 residues. Germline trimming cut 9 bases from V and 10 bases from J; bases unmatched to any gene: 30. The CDR3 loop is CALKGPGETLGDTPPGRLIF. The CDR3 DNA reads TGTGCTCTAAAAGGACCGGGGGAAACACTGGGGGATACCCCCCCGGGTAGACTCATCTTT.

This clone appeared a few times. The chain has TRDV1 and TRDJ1; 9 positions match TRDD3. V lost 4 bases, J lost 0 bases, and 9 bases stayed unmatched. The CDR3 length is 17 residues. Germline loops: CDR1 TSWWSYY, CDR2 QGS. CDR3 DNA sequence: TGTGCTCTTGGGGTGGTACTGGGGGACCTGTACACCGATAAACTCATCTTT. Its protein is CALGVVLGDLYTDKLIF.

The sample holds a few counts of this clone. J is TRDJ1 and V is TRDV1, with D possibly TRDD3 on 7 matching bases. Trimming cost V 1 base and J 3 bases, with 36 bases left between them. Germline assignment: CDR1 TSWWSYY and CDR2 QGS. The CDR3 extends over 23 amino acids. The CDR3 DNA sequence: TGTGCTCTTGGGGAACCCCCGAGCCCCATCCTACGTGTGGGGGACCGGTGCGCCGATAAACTCATCTTT. Protein product: CALGEPPSPILRVGDRCADKLIF.

This clone was detected a few times. The chain couples TRDV1 to TRDJ1; 10 bases map to TRDD3. J was trimmed by 2 bases and V by 1 base; bases with no gene match: 16. Germline V gives CDR1 TSWWSYY, CDR2 QGS. This CDR3 is built from 20 residues. The CDR3 protein is CALGEPRLPDSGDTTDKLIF. The DNA for the CDR3 is TGTGCTCTTGGGGAACCCCGCCTTCCTGACTCGGGGGATACGACCGATAAACTCATCTTT.

The gene calls are TRDV1 and TRDJ1, with 10 bases identical to TRDD3. Germline trimming cut 2 bases from V and 5 bases from J; bases unmatched to any gene: 35. Per the germline V gene, CDR1 is TSWWSYY and CDR2 is QGS. The CDR3 contains 25 residues. The CDR3 region has the DNA TGTGCTCTTGGGGAAGGGGACCCCACTCAGCCCTTTACTGGGGGATGCTGGTCGCCACGGGATAAACTCATCTTT. Amino acids: CALGEGDPTQPFTGGCWSPRDKLIF.

This chain links TRDV1 with TRDJ1; TRDD3 matches 12 bases. This CDR3 has 23 amino acids. The ends lost 0 bases at V and 4 bases at J; junction bases unmatched: 24. Germline CDR1 TSWWSYY, CDR2 QGS. The CDR3 DNA follows: TGTGCTCTTGGGGAACTAGGCCTAAAGTTCGGGCCCCCCTGGGGGATACGCTGCGATAAACTCATCTTT. Translating it yields CALGELGLKFGPPWGIRCDKLIF.

This clone has just a few counts. The rearrangement joins TRDV1 to TRDJ1; TRDD3 matches 7 bases. The V and J ends lost 1 base and 0 bases, in that order; junction bases with no gene match: 8. CDR1 and CDR2 from the germline V gene are TSWWSYY and QGS. This CDR3 is 17 amino acids long. The DNA for the CDR3 is TGTGCTCTTGGGGAACGGGATACTGAGGGTCACACCGATAAACTCATCTTT. It codes for CALGERDTEGHTDKLIF.

This sequence joins TRDV1 and TRDJ1; the match to TRDD3 covers 11 bases. The CDR3 totals 22 residues. Germline-derived CDR1 and CDR2 are TSWWSYY and QGS. V dropped 5 bases and J dropped 3; count of bases not matched to a gene: 26. For the CDR3, the DNA is TGTGCTCTTGGGCCGGGAAGGGCTTCCCTTACTGGGGGATATGGAGGGGCCGATAAACTCATCTTT. This encodes CALGPGRASLTGGYGGADKLIF.

J is TRDJ1 and V is TRDV1; TRDD3 agrees at 12 bases. CDR1 and CDR2 from the germline V gene are TSWWSYY and QGS. The CDR3 length is 22 residues. The junction had 20 bases not matched to a gene; V was cut back by 3 bases and J by 0 bases. The chain's CDR3 is CALGDYNMGLGDTHPYTDKLIF. CDR3 nucleotide sequence: TGTGCTCTTGGGGACTATAATATGGGACTGGGGGATACCCACCCGTACACCGATAAACTCATCTTT.

The chain is built from TRDV1 and TRDJ1; D is undetermined. Looked up from germline, CDR1 is TSWWSYY and CDR2 is QGS. Trimming cost V 0 bases and J 4 bases, with 12 bases left between them. The CDR3 length is 15 residues. Written as DNA, the CDR3 is TGTGCTCTTGGGGAACTAAACTGCCGGGACGATAAACTCATCTTT. Translation gives CALGELNCRDDKLIF.

The chain carries TRDV1 and TRDJ1; D perhaps matches TRDD3 (6 bases). V lost 3 bases and J 0 bases, leaving 29 bases between the germline ends. This CDR3 has 21 residues. Germline CDR1 TSWWSYY, CDR2 QGS. The CDR3 nucleotides read TGTGCTCTTGGGGACTGGTCATCCCTCTCGGGGATCCCGGATTACACCGATAAACTCATCTTT. Encoded protein: CALGDWSSLSGIPDYTDKLIF.

This clone has just a few counts. The chain links TRDV1 to TRDJ3; 12 bases are a match to TRDD3. V shed 9 bases, J shed 3 bases, and the junction held 27 bases outside the gene matches. There are 24 residues in the CDR3. CDR1 and CDR2 from the germline V gene are TSWWSYY and QGS. This CDR3 reads CALPTRRFPWGIRDDDWDTRQMFF. CDR3 nucleotides: TGTGCTCTCCCGACGAGGAGATTTCCCTGGGGGATACGCGACGACGACTGGGACACCCGACAGATGTTTTTC.

This clone has a handful of counts. The chain couples TRDV1 to TRDJ1, with D unclear. This CDR3 is 15 amino acids long. CDR1 is TSWWSYY, CDR2 QGS, per germline. Trimming left V 0 bases short and J 0 bases short, with 8 bases between. DNA of the CDR3: TGTGCTCTTGGGGAACTGACCCCGTACACCGATAAACTCATCTTT. Amino acid sequence: CALGELTPYTDKLIF.

The chain employs TRDV1 and TRDJ1, with D possibly being TRDD2 (5 bases). There are 17 residues in the CDR3. Germline CDR1 TSWWSYY, CDR2 QGS. The V end was cut by 5 bases, the J end by 2 bases, with 21 bases between. The CDR3 is CALGTTRLHPETDKLIF. DNA for the CDR3: TGTGCTCTTGGGACGACTCGCCTTCATCCAGAGACCGATAAACTCATCTTT.

The V gene is TRDV1, the J gene TRDJ1, with 10 bases that match TRDD3. The length of the CDR3 is 20 residues. V was clipped by 5 bases and J by 6 bases; unmatched bases: 24. CDR1 and CDR2 (germline): TSWWSYY, QGS. CDR3 region: CALGNSRVSRSGGYANKLIF. CDR3 coding DNA: TGTGCTCTTGGGAACTCGCGCGTTTCTCGGTCTGGGGGATATGCGAATAAACTCATCTTT.